Listed here are 30 T cell receptor beta chains from one sample, sequenced in a study of T-cell reconstitution after alpha-beta-depleted transplantation in children. Unique molecular identifiers were incorporated into the prepared TCRbeta library. TCRdb re-analysed the PCR reads in MiXCR, keeping a single row per CDR3 protein. Among 70,000 to 100,000 distinct CDR3 sequences, 10% to 15% were seen once, and the ten largest hold over 11%. The source material was PBMCs from the stem cell graft donor, sampled from the stem cell graft. The receptors stem from a human donor who donated a stem cell graft to a child with inherited bone marrow failure.

This clonotype has at least ten counts. This chain uses TRBV12-5 with TRBJ1-1; D ambiguous. Trimming removed 4 bases at V and 0 bases at J, with 6 bases between. The CDR3 is 13 amino acids. Germline-derived CDR1 and CDR2 are LGHNT and FRNRAP. The CDR3: CASGYALNTEAFF. For the CDR3, the DNA is TGTGCTAGTGGTTACGCACTGAACACTGAAGCTTTCTTT. Complete variable domain (other parts from reference TRBV12-5 and TRBJ1-1): DARVTQTPRHKVTEMGQEVTMRCQPILGHNTVFWYRQTMMQGLELLAYFRNRAPLDDSGMPKDRFSAEMPDATLATLKIQPSEPRDSAVYFCASGYALNTEAFFGQGTRLTVV.

In this sample, this clonotype turned up many times. V and J are TRBV20-1 and TRBJ2-7, with D perhaps matching TRBD1 or TRBD2 (7 bases each). Per germline, CDR1 DFQATT and CDR2 SNEGSKA (reference sequence). The V end lost 4 bases, the J end lost 7 bases, and 11 bases lay between the germline ends. This CDR3 has 11 amino acids. The CDR3 region is CSATRGGEQYF. The CDR3 nucleotides read TGCAGTGCTACCAGGGGGGGGGAGCAGTACTTC.

Many counts were recorded for this clonotype. V usage is TRBV2 and J usage is TRBJ2-7; maybe TRBD2 (7 bases). This CDR3 has 14 residues. CDR1 and CDR2 (germline): SNHLY, FYNNEI. V shed 3 bases and J shed 2 bases, with 11 bases lying between them. CDR3 region: CASSDQGTTYEQYF. CDR3 DNA sequence: TGTGCCAGCAGTGACCAGGGGACTACCTACGAGCAGTACTTC.

This clonotype was detected ten times or more. The genes are TRBV5-1 and TRBJ1-1, with D hard to call. V shed 0 bases and J shed 3 bases, with 12 bases lying between them. This CDR3 contains 15 residues. CDR1 and CDR2 (germline): SGHRS, YFSETQ. The CDR3 spells CASSLVGPGDTEAFF. Here the CDR3 DNA reads TGCGCCAGCAGCTTGGTTGGGCCTGGGGACACTGAAGCTTTCTTT.

This clonotype was recorded many times. The genes are TRBV12-3 or TRBV12-4 and TRBJ1-2; D unresolved. Trimming pared 8 bases from V and 3 bases from J, leaving 10 bases between. The CDR3 sequence is 12 residues long. CDR3 sequence: CASSGSYYGYTF. As DNA, the CDR3 is TGTGCCAGCTCCGGGTCCTACTATGGCTACACCTTC.

This clonotype was detected many times. One end of the junction is discordant with germline, which a read error may explain. This chain joins TRBV20-1 and TRBJ1-6, with TRBD1 identical over 9 bases. The germline CDR1 and CDR2 sequences are DFQATT and SNEGSKA (reference sequence). CDR3 length equals 14 residues. DNA of the CDR3: TGCAGTGCTTACACAGGGGGCATTAATTCACCCCTTCACTTT. Translation gives CSAYTGGINSPLHF.

This clonotype was counted ten times or more. The rearrangement uses TRBV20-1 and TRBJ1-6; weak D call: TRBD1 (5 bases). V lost 6 bases and J 8 bases, leaving 17 bases between the germline ends. This CDR3 is built from 14 residues. The germline CDR1 and CDR2 sequences are DFQATT and SNEGSKA (reference sequence). The CDR3 loop reads CSATPLGVDSPLHF. As DNA, the CDR3 is TGCAGTGCCACGCCCCTGGGGGTCGATTCACCCCTCCACTTT.

The chain has TRBV4-3 and TRBJ2-1; D is perhaps TRBD1 (5 bases). Germline-derived CDR1 and CDR2 are LGHNA and YSLEER. The CDR3 is made up of 14 amino acids. Deletions cut 2 bases from V and 6 bases from J, with 11 bases between. The DNA for the CDR3 is TGCGCCAGCAGCCAAAATCGACAGAGCAATGAGCAGTTCTTC. It yields the protein CASSQNRQSNEQFF.

This clonotype was observed many times. As DNA, the CDR3 is TGTGCCAGCAGTCATAAGGGAGCTAGCTCCTACGAGCAGTACTTC. It is translated as CASSHKGASSYEQYF. J is TRBJ2-7 and V is TRBV6-1; a weak D match, TRBD2 (5 bases). Germline V gene lookup returns CDR1 MNHNS and CDR2 SASEGT. This CDR3 comprises 15 residues. Trimming removed 5 bases from V and 0 bases from J, with 14 bases in between.

This clonotype showed up many times. This chain joins TRBV19 and TRBJ2-2, with no clear D. CDR3 length: 15 amino acids. The V and J ends lost 5 bases and 3 bases respectively, with 13 bases between them. Germline CDR1 and CDR2: LNHDA and SQIVND (reference sequence). The CDR3 DNA is TGTGCCAGTAGTGTTTCTACAAGGGACACCGGGGAGCTGTTTTTT. This encodes CASSVSTRDTGELFF.

This clonotype was seen many times. The chain is built from TRBV9 and TRBJ2-2; possibly TRBD2 for D (6 bases). Germline CDR1 SGDLS, CDR2 YYNGEE. Trimming left V 0 bases short and J 2 bases short, with 8 bases between. CDR3 length equals 15 residues. The CDR3 nucleotides read TGTGCCAGCAGCGTAGGCGGGACTAACACCGGGGAGCTGTTTTTT. Its protein is CASSVGGTNTGELFF.

This clonotype was counted ten times or more. The rearrangement uses TRBV24-1 and TRBJ2-1; 9 nucleotides agree with TRBD2. V dropped 6 bases and J dropped 5; count of bases not matched to a gene: 4. The CDR3 contains 14 residues. The germline gives CDR1 KGHDR, CDR2 SFDVKD. CDR3: CATSRAGGNNEQFF. In DNA, the CDR3 is TGTGCCACCAGTAGGGCGGGAGGGAACAATGAGCAGTTCTTC.

This clonotype has at least ten counts. The chain joins TRBV5-1 to TRBJ2-7, with 9 bases fitting TRBD1. The CDR3 is 15 residues long. Germline-derived CDR1 and CDR2 are SGHRS and YFSETQ. After removal of 7 bases from V and 0 bases from J, the junction contained 8 bases not matched to a gene. CDR3: CASGRGQGFSYEQYF. The CDR3 nucleotides are TGCGCCAGCGGACGAGGACAGGGGTTCTCCTACGAGCAGTACTTC.

This clonotype showed up many times. This chain uses TRBV7-3 with TRBJ2-1; 12 bases are a match to TRBD1. Trimming removed 7 bases from V and 7 bases from J; junction bases left unmatched: 5. Germline CDR1 is SGHTA and CDR2 is FQGTGA. This CDR3 is built from 14 residues. Here the CDR3 reads CASNEGQGANEQFF. For the CDR3, the DNA is TGTGCCAGCAATGAGGGACAGGGGGCGAATGAGCAGTTCTTC.

This clonotype occurred many times. CDR3 nucleotide sequence: TGTGCCAGCAGCTTAGTAGGAATCTTCACTGAAGCTTTCTTT. Residues: CASSLVGIFTEAFF. The rearrangement joins TRBV11-1 to TRBJ1-1; no reliable D call. The CDR3 has 14 residues. Looked up from germline, CDR1 is SGHAT and CDR2 is FQDESV (reference sequence). Trimming removed 1 base from V and 4 bases from J, with 10 bases in between. Variable domain in full (rest from reference TRBV11-1 and TRBJ1-1): EAEVAQSPRYKITEKSQAVAFWCDPISGHATLYWYRQILGQGPELLVQFQDESVVDDSQLPKDRFSAERLKGVDSTLKIQPAELGDSAMYLCASSLVGIFTEAFFGQGTRLTVV.

CDR3 sequence reads: CASSWDSNYGYTF. For the CDR3, the DNA is TGTGCCAGCAGTTGGGACAGTAACTATGGCTACACCTTC. J is TRBJ1-2 and V is TRBV2; 7 nucleotides match TRBD1. CDR3 length: 13 amino acids. Unmatched junction bases numbered 1, after V lost 5 bases and J lost 1 base. Germline CDR1 and CDR2: SNHLY and FYNNEI.

This clonotype was picked up many times. V usage is TRBV5-1 and J usage is TRBJ1-2; TRBD1 agrees at 9 bases. Unmatched junction bases numbered 3, after V lost 3 bases and J lost 3 bases. This CDR3 has 14 amino acids. The germline CDR1 and CDR2 sequences are SGHRS and YFSETQ. CDR3 residues: CASSSDRGDYGYTF. CDR3 nucleotide sequence: TGCGCCAGCAGCTCGGACAGGGGAGACTATGGCTACACCTTC.

The rearrangement joins TRBV5-5 to TRBJ2-2; possibly TRBD1 or TRBD2 for D (5 bases each). The germline gives CDR1 SGHKS, CDR2 YYEKEE (reference sequence). V was clipped by 0 bases and J by 1 base, with 10 bases between them. This CDR3 region has 16 residues. The CDR3, as DNA: TGTGCCAGCAGCTTGGTTGGGACCGTGAACACCGGGGAGCTGTTTTTT. Translating gives CASSLVGTVNTGELFF.

The chain carries TRBV7-2 and TRBJ2-5; 7 bases match TRBD1. V gave up 8 bases and J gave up 4 bases; unmatched junction bases: 10. The CDR3 spans 14 residues. CDR1 and CDR2 from the germline V gene are SGHTA and FQGNSA. CDR3 in amino acids: CASSSRTGVETQYF. DNA for the CDR3: TGTGCCAGCTCCAGCCGCACAGGGGTAGAGACCCAGTACTTC.

This clonotype has ten or more counts. The chain has TRBV5-1 and TRBJ2-7; D unclear. With 0 bases removed from V and 0 bases from J, the gap between germline ends came to 7 bases. This CDR3 has 14 amino acids. Looked up from germline, CDR1 is SGHRS and CDR2 is YFSETQ. CDR3 sequence (DNA): TGCGCCAGCAGCTTGGACCCCAGCTCCTACGAGCAGTACTTC. Amino acid sequence: CASSLDPSSYEQYF.

This clonotype was seen at least ten times. V gene TRBV7-9 combines with J gene TRBJ2-5; the D is unclear. V lost 5 bases to trimming and J lost 1 base, with 11 bases between them. CDR1 is SEHNR, CDR2 FQNEAQ, per germline (reference sequence). The CDR3 totals 14 residues. The CDR3 DNA is TGTGCCAGCAGCATCGACACTATCCAAGAGACCCAGTACTTC. Its translation is CASSIDTIQETQYF.

This clonotype was recorded at least ten times. This chain's CDR3 is CASSGQINEQYF. CDR3 nucleotide sequence: TGTGCCAGCTCGGGCCAGATCAACGAGCAGTACTTC. The J gene is TRBJ2-7, the V gene TRBV18; D unclear. The CDR3 extends over 12 amino acids. Trimming took 6 bases from V and 5 from J, leaving 11 bases between them. The germline V gene encodes CDR1 KGHSH and CDR2 LQKENI. The full variable domain, its missing parts supplied by reference TRBV18 and TRBJ2-7, is NAGVMQNPRHLVRRRGQEARLRCSPMKGHSHVYWYRQLPEEGLKFMVYLQKENIIDESGMPKERFSAEFPKEGPSILRIQQVVRGDSAAYFCASSGQINEQYFGPGTRLTVT.

The genes are TRBV19 and TRBJ1-4; weak D call: TRBD1 (5 bases). The CDR3 runs 13 residues. Germline CDR1 is LNHDA and CDR2 is SQIVND (reference sequence). V lost 4 bases to trimming and J lost 7 bases, with 10 bases between them. The CDR3 reads CASSNRQGEKLFF. CDR3 sequence (DNA): TGTGCCAGTAGTAACAGGCAAGGTGAAAAACTGTTTTTT.

In DNA form, the CDR3 reads TGTGCCAGACTCCAGGGCGCCACAGATACGCAGTATTTT. This sequence encodes CARLQGATDTQYF. The rearrangement uses TRBV2 and TRBJ2-3, with a possible D match to TRBD1 (5 bases). In germline, CDR1 is SNHLY, CDR2 FYNNEI. Trimming took 9 bases from V and 2 from J, leaving 12 bases between them. The CDR3 has 13 amino acids.

The CDR3 spells CASCIRTSGRPNEQFF. CDR3 coding DNA: TGTGCCTCCTGCATCCGGACTAGCGGGAGGCCAAATGAGCAGTTCTTC. The chain recombines TRBV3-1 with TRBJ2-1; 14 bases agree with TRBD2. Germline V gene sequence: CDR1 LGHDT, CDR2 YNNKEL (reference sequence). This CDR3 has 16 amino acids. The ends lost 11 bases at V and 7 bases at J; junction bases unmatched: 13.

This clonotype showed up many times. This chain connects TRBV20-1 to TRBJ2-2, with 8 bases identical to TRBD2. Germline-derived CDR1 and CDR2 are DFQATT and SNEGSKA (reference sequence). This CDR3 is built from 16 residues. V lost 0 bases and J lost 4; bases outside the gene matches: 7. Here the CDR3 reads CSARDSRAGGTGELFF. The CDR3 coding sequence is TGCAGTGCTAGAGATAGCAGGGCGGGGGGCACCGGGGAGCTGTTTTTT.

This clonotype was counted many times. The J gene is TRBJ1-1, the V gene TRBV20-1; the D gene is possibly TRBD1 (6 bases). The CDR3 loop spans 13 amino acids. Trimming stripped 1 base from V and 1 base from J, with 7 bases between. The germline V gene has CDR1 DFQATT and CDR2 SNEGSKA (reference sequence). CDR3 protein: CSARAGANTEAFF. The CDR3 coding sequence is TGCAGTGCTAGAGCAGGGGCGAACACTGAAGCTTTCTTT.

This clonotype was observed many times. Written as DNA, the CDR3 is TGTGCCAGCAGCCAAGATCAGCCGACCTACGAGCAGTACTTC. The encoded protein is CASSQDQPTYEQYF. The V gene is TRBV4-2, the J gene TRBJ2-7; no definite D call. The V gene lost 0 bases and the J gene lost 2 bases, with 8 bases spanning the gap. The germline gives CDR1 LGHNA, CDR2 YNFKEQ. CDR3 length: 14 amino acids.

The chain uses TRBV11-2 and TRBJ1-2, with unresolved D. Trimming pared 0 bases from V and 0 bases from J, leaving 5 bases between. Germline CDR1 is SGHAT and CDR2 is FQNNGV. The CDR3 is 14 residues long. The CDR3: CASSLDDANYGYTF. CDR3 coding DNA: TGTGCCAGCAGCTTAGACGATGCTAACTATGGCTACACCTTC.

The table lists this clonotype with many counts. The rearrangement uses TRBV3-1 and TRBJ1-1; D is perhaps TRBD1 (5 bases). The V end was cut by 4 bases, the J end by 4 bases, with 10 bases between. CDR3 length: 13 amino acids. CDR1 LGHDT and CDR2 YNNKEL come from the germline V gene (reference sequence). Written as DNA, the CDR3 is TGTGCCAGCAGCCCGACAGTGCTCACTGAAGCTTTCTTT. This sequence encodes CASSPTVLTEAFF.